These T cell receptor beta chains were read from a single sample in a study of blood T cells in healthy people across ages. TCRdb re-called the 5' RACE reads with MiXCR, one entry per CDR3 protein. This table holds more than 900,000 distinct CDR3 sequences, almost 25% found once. The data were also submitted as part of a second study, on T cells of mothers and their children.

Source material: blood. These receptor sequences come from a girl under 10 years old in good health. Each CDR3 is given with its conserved first and last residue. The D gene is left open where the match is weak. Part of the rows lack a size; the others show once, few, many or a class for expanded clones.

d_call: NA; v_call: TRBV7-9; cdr3_length: 16; clone_size: once; j_call: TRBJ2-6; cdr3_nt: TGTGCCACCATATCCCAACAGGTACCTGGGGCCAACGTCCTGACTTTC; cdr3_aa: CATISQQVPGANVLTF
d_call: NA; v_call: TRBV7-8; cdr3_length: 16; clone_size: NA; j_call: TRBJ1-2; cdr3_nt: TGTGCCAGCAGCTTTCGAGTGGGCTTTTCGAACTATGGCTACACCTTC; cdr3_aa: CASSFRVGFSNYGYTF
d_call: NA; v_call: TRBV12-3/TRBV12-4; cdr3_length: 14; clone_size: NA; j_call: TRBJ2-4; cdr3_nt: TGTGCCAGCAGTTCCGGACGGTCCGGAGACATTCAGTACTTC; cdr3_aa: CASSSGRSGDIQYF
d_call: NA; v_call: TRBV2; cdr3_length: 15; clone_size: NA; j_call: TRBJ2-1; cdr3_nt: TGTGCCAGCAGTGATAGGGGGGCCACCTACAATGAGCAGTTCTTC; cdr3_aa: CASSDRGATYNEQFF
d_call: NA; v_call: TRBV28; cdr3_length: 13; clone_size: NA; j_call: TRBJ1-2; cdr3_nt: TGTGCCTGCCTCTACGGGGAGTCGTTGGGCTACACCTTC; cdr3_aa: CACLYGESLGYTF
d_call: NA; v_call: TRBV6-5; cdr3_length: 14; clone_size: NA; j_call: TRBJ2-5; cdr3_nt: TGTGCCAGCAGTTACGAAGGAGTTAAAGAGACCCAGTACTTC; cdr3_aa: CASSYEGVKETQYF
d_call: NA; v_call: TRBV28; cdr3_length: 13; clone_size: few; j_call: TRBJ2-7; cdr3_nt: TGTGCCAGCAGTGAACCGGGGCCTAGTGGGGTTTACTTC; cdr3_aa: CASSEPGPSGVYF
d_call: NA; v_call: TRBV7-9; cdr3_length: 14; clone_size: NA; j_call: TRBJ2-3; cdr3_nt: TGTGCCAGCAGCTTATGGGGGCTGGAAGATACGCAGTATTTT; cdr3_aa: CASSLWGLEDTQYF
d_call: TRBD2; v_call: TRBV28; cdr3_length: 16; clone_size: few; j_call: TRBJ2-3; cdr3_nt: TGTGCCAGCAGTTTCACGGGAGGGGCGGAGGCAGATACGCAGTATTTT; cdr3_aa: CASSFTGGAEADTQYF
d_call: NA; v_call: TRBV7-3; cdr3_length: 14; clone_size: few; j_call: TRBJ2-1; cdr3_nt: TGTGCCAGCAGCCTCGACTCCACCTACAATGAGCAGTTCTTC; cdr3_aa: CASSLDSTYNEQFF
d_call: NA; v_call: TRBV6-6; cdr3_length: 14; clone_size: few; j_call: TRBJ2-2; cdr3_nt: TGTGCCAGCACCCCCACAAAGCGCCCCGGGGAGCTGTTTTTT; cdr3_aa: CASTPTKRPGELFF
d_call: TRBD2; v_call: TRBV29-1; cdr3_length: 17; clone_size: NA; j_call: TRBJ2-3; cdr3_nt: TGCAGCGTTATCGGGACTAGCGGGGGGTTGAGCACAGATACGCAGTATTTT; cdr3_aa: CSVIGTSGGLSTDTQYF
d_call: TRBD1; v_call: TRBV19; cdr3_length: 17; clone_size: few; j_call: TRBJ1-5; cdr3_nt: TGTGCCAGTAGCGGACAGGGCCAACAAAGGGGCAATCAGCCCCAGCATTTT; cdr3_aa: CASSGQGQQRGNQPQHF
d_call: NA; v_call: TRBV21-1; cdr3_length: 15; clone_size: NA; j_call: TRBJ2-7; cdr3_nt: TGTGCCAGCAGTCCCCGTGCTAGGACAATAAAAGAGCAGTACTTC; cdr3_aa: CASSPRARTIKEQYF
d_call: NA; v_call: TRBV15; cdr3_length: 14; clone_size: few; j_call: TRBJ1-1; cdr3_nt: TGTGCCACCAGCAGAAGCCCCCTAAACACTGAAGCTTTCTTT; cdr3_aa: CATSRSPLNTEAFF
d_call: NA; v_call: TRBV29-1; cdr3_length: 16; clone_size: NA; j_call: TRBJ2-3; cdr3_nt: TGCAGCGTTGAATACATCACAGTGTCCTGGTCAGATACGCAGTATTTT; cdr3_aa: CSVEYITVSWSDTQYF
d_call: NA; v_call: TRBV19; cdr3_length: 12; clone_size: NA; j_call: TRBJ2-3; cdr3_nt: TGTGCCAGTAGTGGCACAAGAAATACGCAGTATTTT; cdr3_aa: CASSGTRNTQYF
d_call: TRBD2; v_call: TRBV27; cdr3_length: 16; clone_size: few; j_call: TRBJ2-2; cdr3_nt: TGTGCCAGCAGTCCCCATGCGGGAGTTGACACCGGGGAGCTGTTTTTT; cdr3_aa: CASSPHAGVDTGELFF
d_call: NA; v_call: TRBV25-1; cdr3_length: 14; clone_size: NA; j_call: TRBJ2-6; cdr3_nt: TGTGCCAGCAGTGAGCCGACTGGGGCCAACGTCCTGACTTTC; cdr3_aa: CASSEPTGANVLTF
d_call: NA; v_call: TRBV14; cdr3_length: 11; clone_size: NA; j_call: TRBJ2-7; cdr3_nt: TGTGCCAGCAGCCAAGTAACCGAGCAGTACTTC; cdr3_aa: CASSQVTEQYF
d_call: NA; v_call: TRBV7-2; cdr3_length: 14; clone_size: NA; j_call: TRBJ1-1; cdr3_nt: TGTGCCAGCAGTTTGGTAGGGGAGAACACTGAAGCTTTCTTT; cdr3_aa: CASSLVGENTEAFF
d_call: TRBD2; v_call: TRBV6-2/TRBV6-3; cdr3_length: 14; clone_size: NA; j_call: TRBJ2-7; cdr3_nt: TGTGCCTCCCACCGCGGGGGGCCAAGTGGTGAGCAGTACTTC; cdr3_aa: CASHRGGPSGEQYF
d_call: TRBD2; v_call: TRBV4-3; cdr3_length: 16; clone_size: few; j_call: TRBJ2-7; cdr3_nt: TGCGCCAGCAGCCAAGGCGTTAGCGGGGGAATTGACGAGCAGTACTTC; cdr3_aa: CASSQGVSGGIDEQYF
d_call: NA; v_call: TRBV7-9; cdr3_length: 16; clone_size: NA; j_call: TRBJ1-3; cdr3_nt: TGTGCCAGCAGCCACCTGCAAACGAACTCTGGAAACACCATATATTTT; cdr3_aa: CASSHLQTNSGNTIYF
d_call: NA; v_call: TRBV7-3; cdr3_length: 14; clone_size: NA; j_call: TRBJ1-6; cdr3_nt: TGTGCCAGCAGCCCCCGGGGTATGAGTTCACCCCTCCACTTT; cdr3_aa: CASSPRGMSSPLHF
d_call: NA; v_call: TRBV12-3/TRBV12-4; cdr3_length: 16; clone_size: NA; j_call: TRBJ2-3; cdr3_nt: TGTGCCAGCAGGGACCTTCTCGGGGAGATCACAGATACGCAGTATTTT; cdr3_aa: CASRDLLGEITDTQYF
d_call: TRBD1; v_call: TRBV6-2/TRBV6-3; cdr3_length: 15; clone_size: NA; j_call: TRBJ2-1; cdr3_nt: TGTGCCAGCACCCCGTGGACAGGGGTCTACAATGAGCAGTTCTTC; cdr3_aa: CASTPWTGVYNEQFF
d_call: NA; v_call: TRBV12-3/TRBV12-4; cdr3_length: 14; clone_size: NA; j_call: TRBJ1-6; cdr3_nt: TGTGCCAGCAGTTTATCCGGGCAGGGTTCACCCCTCCACTTT; cdr3_aa: CASSLSGQGSPLHF
d_call: TRBD1; v_call: TRBV7-6; cdr3_length: 17; clone_size: NA; j_call: TRBJ1-4; cdr3_nt: TGTGCCAGCAGCTTACGGACAGGCGAGGCCCTTAATGAAAAACTGTTTTTT; cdr3_aa: CASSLRTGEALNEKLFF
d_call: NA; v_call: TRBV12-3/TRBV12-4; cdr3_length: 17; clone_size: few; j_call: TRBJ2-5; cdr3_nt: TGTGCCAGCAGTTCCACGTACTCCGGCAGGGGAGAGGAGACCCAGTACTTC; cdr3_aa: CASSSTYSGRGEETQYF
d_call: TRBD1; v_call: TRBV29-1; cdr3_length: 15; clone_size: NA; j_call: TRBJ1-1; cdr3_nt: TGCAGCGTTGAATATCAGGGGGGATTGGGGACTGAAGCTTTCTTT; cdr3_aa: CSVEYQGGLGTEAFF
d_call: NA; v_call: TRBV6-4; cdr3_length: 16; clone_size: NA; j_call: TRBJ2-1; cdr3_nt: TGTGCCAGCAGTGACCTCCTTACGGGGGTCTACAATGAGCAGTTCTTC; cdr3_aa: CASSDLLTGVYNEQFF
d_call: TRBD1; v_call: TRBV11-2; cdr3_length: 16; clone_size: NA; j_call: TRBJ2-7; cdr3_nt: TGTGCCAGCAGCTGGTTAGGAGGGACAGGGGCCTACGAGCAGTACTTC; cdr3_aa: CASSWLGGTGAYEQYF
d_call: TRBD2; v_call: TRBV12-3/TRBV12-4; cdr3_length: 16; clone_size: NA; j_call: TRBJ2-7; cdr3_nt: TGTGCCAGCAGTTTGTTCGGACTAGCGCCATCCTACGAGCAGTACTTC; cdr3_aa: CASSLFGLAPSYEQYF
d_call: NA; v_call: TRBV4-2; cdr3_length: 17; clone_size: few; j_call: TRBJ2-7; cdr3_nt: TGTGCCAGCAGCCAAGCCAAGGTCGGCGGGAATTTCTACGAGCAGTACTTC; cdr3_aa: CASSQAKVGGNFYEQYF
d_call: NA; v_call: TRBV7-2; cdr3_length: 15; clone_size: few; j_call: TRBJ2-1; cdr3_nt: TGTGCCAGCAGCTTACTCTACGGAAAATACAATGAGCAGTTCTTC; cdr3_aa: CASSLLYGKYNEQFF
d_call: TRBD1; v_call: TRBV9; cdr3_length: 16; clone_size: NA; j_call: TRBJ1-2; cdr3_nt: TGTGCCAGCAGCGTAGATCGACAGGGGGCTAACGATGGCTACACCTTC; cdr3_aa: CASSVDRQGANDGYTF
d_call: NA; v_call: TRBV14; cdr3_length: 14; clone_size: NA; j_call: TRBJ2-5; cdr3_nt: TGTGCCAGCAGCCGAGATTTACTACCGACCTCCCAGTACTTC; cdr3_aa: CASSRDLLPTSQYF
d_call: NA; v_call: TRBV6-1; cdr3_length: 16; clone_size: NA; j_call: TRBJ2-7; cdr3_nt: TGTGCCAGCAGTGCAGGAACCTCAGGGACCTTCTACGAGCAGTACTTC; cdr3_aa: CASSAGTSGTFYEQYF
d_call: TRBD2; v_call: TRBV3-1; cdr3_length: 15; clone_size: once; j_call: TRBJ2-1; cdr3_nt: TGTGCCAGCAGCCAAGGACTAGCGGCGGACAATGAGCAGTTCTTC; cdr3_aa: CASSQGLAADNEQFF
d_call: TRBD1; v_call: TRBV28; cdr3_length: 13; clone_size: NA; j_call: TRBJ1-1; cdr3_nt: TGTGCCAGCAGTCCAGGGACAGGCACTGAAGCCTTCTTT; cdr3_aa: CASSPGTGTEAFF
d_call: NA; v_call: TRBV4-3; cdr3_length: 14; clone_size: few; j_call: TRBJ2-7; cdr3_nt: TGCGCCAGCAGCCAAGGGCTTGGACCTTACGAGCAGTACTTC; cdr3_aa: CASSQGLGPYEQYF
d_call: NA; v_call: TRBV4-1; cdr3_length: 15; clone_size: NA; j_call: TRBJ2-7; cdr3_nt: TGCGCCAGCAGCCAAGATCCCCGGAGGGACTACGAGCAGTACTTC; cdr3_aa: CASSQDPRRDYEQYF
d_call: NA; v_call: TRBV28; cdr3_length: 15; clone_size: NA; j_call: TRBJ2-5; cdr3_nt: TGTGCCAGCAGTCTGGACATTCGCTTACAAGAGACCCAGTACTTC; cdr3_aa: CASSLDIRLQETQYF
d_call: NA; v_call: TRBV14; cdr3_length: 15; clone_size: NA; j_call: TRBJ1-6; cdr3_nt: TGTGCCAGCAGCCGGGGGGGGAGGGACAATTCACCCCTCCACTTT; cdr3_aa: CASSRGGRDNSPLHF
d_call: NA; v_call: TRBV6-1; cdr3_length: 14; clone_size: NA; j_call: TRBJ1-2; cdr3_nt: TGTGCCAGCTCGAATTGGGCAGCAAACTATGGCTACACCTTC; cdr3_aa: CASSNWAANYGYTF
d_call: TRBD1; v_call: TRBV29-1; cdr3_length: 13; clone_size: few; j_call: TRBJ1-1; cdr3_nt: TGCAGCGTTGGGAGGGACAGAAACACTGAAGCTTTCTTT; cdr3_aa: CSVGRDRNTEAFF
d_call: NA; v_call: TRBV28; cdr3_length: 12; clone_size: few; j_call: TRBJ2-7; cdr3_nt: TGTGCCAGCAGTCCGGGGATCCACGAGCAGTACTTC; cdr3_aa: CASSPGIHEQYF
d_call: TRBD2; v_call: TRBV10-3; cdr3_length: 14; clone_size: few; j_call: TRBJ2-3; cdr3_nt: TGTGCCATCAGTGGACTAGCGGAAGGGGATACGCAGTATTTT; cdr3_aa: CAISGLAEGDTQYF
d_call: TRBD2; v_call: TRBV7-3; cdr3_length: 16; clone_size: few; j_call: TRBJ2-7; cdr3_nt: TGTGCCAGCAGCTTGTATCCCCTAGCGGGATCCTACGAGCAGTACTTC; cdr3_aa: CASSLYPLAGSYEQYF
d_call: NA; v_call: TRBV7-2; cdr3_length: 15; clone_size: NA; j_call: TRBJ2-5; cdr3_nt: TGTGCCAGCAGCTCTTATATTGGGGGTCAAGAGACCCAGTACTTC; cdr3_aa: CASSSYIGGQETQYF
d_call: NA; v_call: TRBV4-1; cdr3_length: 14; clone_size: few; j_call: TRBJ2-7; cdr3_nt: TGCGCCAGCAGCCAAGGCCAGGGTACGTGGGAGCAGTACTTC; cdr3_aa: CASSQGQGTWEQYF
d_call: TRBD1; v_call: TRBV7-8; cdr3_length: 16; clone_size: NA; j_call: TRBJ1-2; cdr3_nt: TGTGCCAGCAGCGGGAAGGGACAGAACCTGGTCGAGGGCTACACCTTC; cdr3_aa: CASSGKGQNLVEGYTF
d_call: NA; v_call: TRBV4-1; cdr3_length: 15; clone_size: NA; j_call: TRBJ2-2; cdr3_nt: TGCGCCAGCAGCCAAGTTAAAGGGGACACCGGGGAGCTGTTTTTT; cdr3_aa: CASSQVKGDTGELFF
d_call: TRBD2; v_call: TRBV20-1; cdr3_length: 16; clone_size: once; j_call: TRBJ2-5; cdr3_nt: TGCAGTGCTAGAGATCGAAGCGGGAGGGCCGGCGAGGCCCAGTACTTC; cdr3_aa: CSARDRSGRAGEAQYF
d_call: TRBD2; v_call: TRBV20-1; cdr3_length: 15; clone_size: few; j_call: TRBJ2-7; cdr3_nt: TGCAGTGCTAGAGATGACGCGGGAGGCAGCTACGAGCAGTACTTC; cdr3_aa: CSARDDAGGSYEQYF
d_call: TRBD2; v_call: TRBV10-3; cdr3_length: 16; clone_size: few; j_call: TRBJ2-3; cdr3_nt: TGTGCCATCAGTCCGCTACTGGCGGGGGGCACAGATACGCAGTATTTT; cdr3_aa: CAISPLLAGGTDTQYF
d_call: NA; v_call: TRBV7-3; cdr3_length: 16; clone_size: NA; j_call: TRBJ1-2; cdr3_nt: TGTGCCAGTAGCCCTCCTTTCGGGGCGCCTGATAATGGCTACACCTTC; cdr3_aa: CASSPPFGAPDNGYTF
d_call: NA; v_call: TRBV7-2; cdr3_length: 15; clone_size: NA; j_call: TRBJ1-4; cdr3_nt: TGTGCCAGCAGCTTAGTTGGGGGTTCGGGTGAAAAACTGTTTTTT; cdr3_aa: CASSLVGGSGEKLFF
d_call: TRBD2; v_call: TRBV6-5; cdr3_length: 14; clone_size: many; j_call: TRBJ2-5; cdr3_nt: TGTGCCAGCAGTTCTCGGGGGGTCCAAGAGACCCAGTACTTC; cdr3_aa: CASSSRGVQETQYF